The 22 T cell receptor beta chains below all came from one sample that was sequenced in a study of shared clonotypes between healthy human individuals. This table comes from immunoSEQ multiplex PCR, and its TCRdb copy is limited to in-frame clones, with some not included. The repertoire holds under 850,000 clones, with approximately 72% as singletons. Sequencing was performed on memory CD4+ T cells sorted from blood. Indicated subset: CD45RA-negative fraction. These receptors all come from a woman between 25 and 40 years old in good health.

The genes are TRBV18 and TRBJ2-7; no clear D gene. Deletions cut 0 bases from V and 6 bases from J, with 12 bases between. Germline-derived CDR1 and CDR2 are KGHSH and LQKENI. The CDR3 has 14 amino acids. The CDR3 DNA reads TGTGCCAGCTCACCACCGGGGTTCCGAGGCGAGCAGTACTTC. Protein: CASSPPGFRGEQYF. The complete variable domain, with remaining parts taken from reference TRBV18 and TRBJ2-7, reads NAGVMQNPRHLVRRRGQEARLRCSPMKGHSHVYWYRQLPEEGLKFMVYLQKENIIDESGMPKERFSAEFPKEGPSILRIQQVVRGDSAAYFCASSPPGFRGEQYFGPGTRLTVT.

The chain is built from TRBV29-1 and TRBJ1-5; TRBD1 might be the D (6 bases). The length of the CDR3 is 14 residues. Germline V gene lookup returns CDR1 SQVTM and CDR2 ANQGSEA. Trimming cost V 7 bases and J 5 bases, with 18 bases left between them. The CDR3, as DNA: TGCAGCGCCCGCATAGGAAGGGGGGATCAGCCCCAGCATTTT. It is translated as CSARIGRGDQPQHF.

The V and J genes are TRBV30 and TRBJ1-2; no clear D. The CDR3 has 12 residues. With 2 bases removed from V and 2 bases from J, the gap between germline ends came to 6 bases. CDR1 is GTSNPN, CDR2 SVGIG, per germline (reference sequence). As DNA, the CDR3 is TGTGCCTGGAGTCCGAACAACTATGGCTACACCTTC. Protein: CAWSPNNYGYTF.

As concerns this clone: Other DNA sequences within the sample encode an identical CDR3. The chain carries TRBV6-6 and TRBJ2-2; D perhaps matches TRBD1 (5 bases). The CDR3 loop spans 16 amino acids. The germline V gene encodes CDR1 MNHNY and CDR2 SVGAGI (reference sequence). V dropped 0 bases and J dropped 2 bases, with 10 bases sitting between them. The CDR3 DNA sequence: TGTGCCAGCAGTTACTCCGGCCAGGGCAACACCGGGGAGCTGTTTTTT. Residues: CASSYSGQGNTGELFF.

The rearrangement joins TRBV30 to TRBJ2-1; 9 bases are shared with TRBD1. With V trimmed by 2 bases and J by 3 bases, 5 bases remained unmatched. This CDR3 spans 15 amino acids. The germline V gene has CDR1 GTSNPN and CDR2 SVGIG (reference sequence). This CDR3 reads CAWSQDRGDYNEQFF. The CDR3 DNA reads as TGTGCCTGGAGTCAGGACAGGGGCGACTACAATGAGCAGTTCTTC.

J is TRBJ2-2 and V is TRBV19; tentative D call: TRBD1 (5 bases). Per the germline V gene, CDR1 is LNHDA and CDR2 is SQIVND (reference sequence). V was trimmed by 1 base and J by 2 bases, leaving 14 bases between them. CDR3 length: 17 amino acids. The DNA of the CDR3 is TGTGCCAGTAGTATAGGCTCGTTTCAGGGTAACACCGGGGAGCTGTTTTTT. Amino acids: CASSIGSFQGNTGELFF.

This chain joins TRBV19 and TRBJ1-3; the D is unclear. This CDR3 contains 15 residues. V lost 7 bases and J lost 0, with 13 bases in between. Germline values: CDR1 LNHDA, CDR2 SQIVND (reference sequence). CDR3 in amino acids: CASTVGRHSGNTIYF. CDR3 nucleotide sequence: TGTGCCAGTACCGTGGGCAGGCACTCTGGAAACACCATATATTTT. Based on the CDR3 plus reference TRBV19 and TRBJ1-3, the full variable domain is DGGITQSPKYLFRKEGQNVTLSCEQNLNHDAMYWYRQDPGQGLRLIYYSQIVNDFQKGDIAEGYSVSREKKESFPLTVTSAQKNPTAFYLCASTVGRHSGNTIYFGEGSWLTVV.

The chain has TRBV7-9 and TRBJ1-2; no clear D. Trimming shortened V by 1 base and J by 3 bases, and 6 bases separated the two germline ends. Germline V gene sequence: CDR1 SEHNR, CDR2 FQNEAQ (reference sequence). The length of the CDR3 is 13 residues. DNA of the CDR3: TGTGCCAGCAGCTTAGTCAGTGACTATGGCTACACCTTC. Translating gives CASSLVSDYGYTF.

Written as DNA, the CDR3 is TGTGCCAGCAGCTTAAGACTAGCGGGATCCTACGAGCAGTACTTC. Encoded protein: CASSLRLAGSYEQYF. The J gene is TRBJ2-7, the V gene TRBV11-2, with 11 nucleotides matching TRBD2. The CDR3 covers 15 residues. From germline, CDR1 is SGHAT and CDR2 FQNNGV. The J segment lost 1 base and the V segment lost 2 bases, leaving 1 base of the junction unmatched.

V and J are TRBV11-2 and TRBJ1-5, with a tentative D call TRBD1 (5 bases). V was shortened by 1 base and J by 5 bases, with 15 bases between the two germline ends. Germline V gives CDR1 SGHAT, CDR2 FQNNGV. The CDR3 extends over 16 amino acids. The CDR3 DNA sequence: TGTGCCAGCAGCTTAGGAGCTCTGCGGGGGTATCAGCCCCAGCATTTT. Translation gives CASSLGALRGYQPQHF.

This chain links TRBV27 with TRBJ2-3; possibly TRBD2 for D (7 bases). Trimming shortened V by 6 bases and J by 2 bases, and 12 bases separated the two germline ends. Germline CDR1 reads MNHEY; CDR2 reads SMNVEV (reference sequence). The CDR3 is 14 amino acids. The DNA for the CDR3 is TGTGCCAGCAGATTTCGGGGGGCCACAGATACGCAGTATTTT. It translates to CASRFRGATDTQYF.

V usage is TRBV7-2 and J usage is TRBJ1-3; D possibly corresponds to TRBD1 (5 bases). Germline lookup yields CDR1 SGHTA and CDR2 FQGNSA. The CDR3 has 16 amino acids. V was pared by 1 base and J by 1 base, with 11 bases between. The DNA of the CDR3 is TGTGCCAGCAGCTTAGAGGATTCAGGGTCTGGAAACACCATATATTTT. It is translated as CASSLEDSGSGNTIYF.

Notes on this clone: A much larger clone sits a single nucleotide away, making a read error possible. The chain carries TRBV2 and TRBJ2-7; TRBD1 aligns across 10 bases. V lost 6 bases to trimming and J lost 3 bases; unmatched junction nucleotides: 2. The germline V gene encodes CDR1 SNHLY and CDR2 FYNNEI. The CDR3 is 13 amino acids. The CDR3 loop is CASSRDRGYEQYF. The CDR3 DNA sequence: TGTGCCAGCAGCCGGGACAGGGGCTACGAGCAGTACTTC.

The V call is TRBV30, the J call TRBJ1-4, with 9 bases matching TRBD1. The CDR3 runs to 16 residues. V lost 3 bases and J lost 8; bases outside the gene matches: 13. Germline V gives CDR1 GTSNPN, CDR2 SVGIG (reference sequence). The CDR3 loop reads CAWRTPTGGKEEKLFF. For the CDR3, the DNA is TGTGCCTGGAGGACCCCGACAGGGGGGAAAGAAGAAAAACTGTTTTTT. Full variable domain (missing parts from reference TRBV30 and TRBJ1-4): SQTIHQWPATLVQPVGSPLSLECTVEGTSNPNLYWYRQAAGRGLQLLFYSVGIGQISSEVPQNLSASRPQDRQFILSSKKLLLSDSGFYLCAWRTPTGGKEEKLFFGSGTQLSVL.

CDR3 protein: CSGTAASTDTQYF. CDR3 bases: TGCAGCGGGACGGCGGCTAGCACAGATACGCAGTATTTT. The genes are TRBV29-1 and TRBJ2-3; D remains ambiguous. This CDR3 has 13 amino acids. Looked up from germline, CDR1 is SQVTM and CDR2 is ANQGSEA. V shed 7 bases and J shed 0 bases, with 11 bases lying between them.

The rearrangement joins TRBV28 to TRBJ1-5; 7 positions match TRBD1. The V segment lost 9 bases and the J segment 5 bases; nucleotides outside the gene matches: 13. Germline CDR1 and CDR2: MDHEN and SYDVKM. CDR3 size: 15 residues. CDR3 in amino acids: CASTTWQGDHQPQHF. CDR3 coding DNA: TGTGCCAGTACAACATGGCAGGGGGATCATCAGCCCCAGCATTTT.

Details on this clone: The germline gene is not matched at one end of the junction; a read error may be the cause. The chain joins TRBV5-1 to TRBJ1-2; possible D gene TRBD1, 5 bases. There are 16 residues in the CDR3. Germline-derived CDR1 and CDR2 are SGHRS and YFSETQ. DNA for the CDR3: TGCGTCAGCAGCTCTATTCCGGGGGTTACCAACTATGGCTACACCTTC. This sequence encodes CVSSSIPGVTNYGYTF.

The chain employs TRBV6-5 and TRBJ2-5, with no clear D. Germline V gene data show CDR1 as MNHEY and CDR2 as SVGAGI. Trimming removed 0 bases from V and 1 base from J, with 6 bases in between. This CDR3 has 14 residues. The CDR3 sequence is CASSYSSPQETQYF. CDR3 sequence (DNA): TGTGCCAGCAGTTACTCGAGCCCCCAAGAGACCCAGTACTTC.

This clone was detected a few times. The chain employs TRBV5-1 and TRBJ2-7, with TRBD2 matching over 7 bases. Germline assignment: CDR1 SGHRS and CDR2 YFSETQ. The CDR3 covers 14 residues. V was pared by 7 bases and J by 0 bases, with 7 bases of the junction left unmatched. CDR3 nucleotides: TGCGCCAGCCGCCTAGCGGAGCCCTCCTACGAGCAGTACTTC. It is translated as CASRLAEPSYEQYF. The variable domain in full, completed from reference TRBV5-1 and TRBJ2-7, reads KAGVTQTPRYLIKTRGQQVTLSCSPISGHRSVSWYQQTPGQGLQFLFEYFSETQRNKGNFPGRFSGRQFSNSRSEMNVSTLELGDSALYLCASRLAEPSYEQYFGPGTRLTVT.

The chain is built from TRBV29-1 and TRBJ2-7; 12 bases are a match to TRBD2. Germline V gives CDR1 SQVTM, CDR2 ANQGSEA. Trimming cost V 5 bases and J 0 bases; bases outside gene matches: 2. This CDR3 region has 14 residues. The CDR3 nucleotides read TGCAGCGTTCCGACTAGCGGGAGCTCCTACGAGCAGTACTTC. This sequence encodes CSVPTSGSSYEQYF.

A remark on this clone: Other DNA sequences in the sample encode the same CDR3. The chain has TRBV18 and TRBJ1-4; perhaps TRBD1 as D (6 bases). The CDR3 contains 12 residues. Trimming took 4 bases from V and 7 from J, leaving 7 bases between them. Germline V gene sequence: CDR1 KGHSH, CDR2 LQKENI. The CDR3: CASSRDTEKLFF. CDR3 bases: TGTGCCAGCTCACGGGACACTGAAAAACTGTTTTTT.

The chain joins TRBV19 to TRBJ2-1, with 9 nucleotides matching TRBD2. With 5 bases clipped from V and 4 bases from J, the junction kept 3 bases outside the gene matches. CDR1 is LNHDA, CDR2 SQIVND, per germline (reference sequence). The length of the CDR3 is 14 residues. This CDR3 reads CASSETSGYNEQFF. CDR3 in DNA: TGTGCCAGTAGTGAGACTAGCGGATACAATGAGCAGTTCTTC.